Listed below are T cell receptor beta chains from one sample, sequenced in a study of OX40 agonist ivuxolimab in advanced cancers. The method was immunoSEQ multiplex PCR; TCRdb's version includes in-frame clones alone and lacks a portion of them. The sample has approximately 26,000 clones; roughly three quarters are singletons. Sequencing was performed on CD4+ or CD8+ T cells sorted from blood, taken in a trial of the OX40 agonist ivuxolimab. Every receptor here comes from an adult with an advanced solid tumor such as melanoma, head and neck, liver or kidney cancer. The CDR3 runs from the conserved cysteine through the conserved F or W. D genes are given only for firm matches. Size tells how often a clone was seen (once, few, many) or the class of an expanded clone, and some rows leave it out.

j_gene: TRBJ1-2
d_gene: .
v_gene: TRBV5-6
abundance: .
CDR3nt: TGTGCCAGCAGCTGGCAGGGAGCCTATGGCTACACCTTC
CDR3aa: CASSWQGAYGYTF

j_gene: TRBJ2-7
d_gene: .
v_gene: TRBV10-3
abundance: .
CDR3nt: TGTGCCGTCGCAAGGACAGCGTCCTACGAGCAGTACTTC
CDR3aa: CAVARTASYEQYF

j_gene: TRBJ1-1
d_gene: .
v_gene: TRBV18
abundance: .
CDR3nt: TGTGCCAGCTCACCACAGGGGATGAACACTGAAGCTTTCTTT
CDR3aa: CASSPQGMNTEAFF

j_gene: TRBJ1-5
d_gene: .
v_gene: TRBV11-2
abundance: .
CDR3nt: TGTGCCAGCAGCTTAGTAAGGTCAGGTTTCGGACAGCCCCAGCATTTT
CDR3aa: CASSLVRSGFGQPQHF

j_gene: TRBJ1-5
d_gene: .
v_gene: TRBV6-1
abundance: .
CDR3nt: TGTGCCAGCAGTGAGCAGGGGCTGGGCAATCAGCCCCAGCATTTT
CDR3aa: CASSEQGLGNQPQHF

j_gene: TRBJ2-5
d_gene: .
v_gene: TRBV10-1
abundance: .
CDR3nt: TGCGCCAGCAGTGATTTCGGGGTCCGGGAGACCCAGTACTTC
CDR3aa: CASSDFGVRETQYF

j_gene: TRBJ1-6
d_gene: .
v_gene: TRBV5-5
abundance: .
CDR3nt: TGTGCCAGCAGCGCCTCTAATTCACCCCTCCACTTT
CDR3aa: CASSASNSPLHF

j_gene: TRBJ1-1
d_gene: .
v_gene: TRBV7-6
abundance: once
CDR3nt: TGTGCCAGCAGCTTTCCCGGGTTAGGCACTGAAGCTTTCTTT
CDR3aa: CASSFPGLGTEAFF

j_gene: TRBJ1-4
d_gene: .
v_gene: TRBV5-1
abundance: .
CDR3nt: TGCGCCAGCAGCTTGGAATGGCCCAGTGAAAAACTGTTTTTT
CDR3aa: CASSLEWPSEKLFF

j_gene: TRBJ1-2
d_gene: .
v_gene: TRBV6-6
abundance: .
CDR3nt: TGTGCCAGCAGTTATTACGGAGGGCAGGACAACTATGGCTACACCTTC
CDR3aa: CASSYYGGQDNYGYTF

j_gene: TRBJ2-5
d_gene: TRBD1
v_gene: TRBV6-1
abundance: few
CDR3nt: TGTGCCAGCAGTGATTTTACAGGGGAAGGTCAAGAGACCCAGTACTTC
CDR3aa: CASSDFTGEGQETQYF

j_gene: TRBJ1-2
d_gene: .
v_gene: TRBV11-2
abundance: .
CDR3nt: TGTGCCAGCAGCTTAGGCAGGGATGGCTACACCTTC
CDR3aa: CASSLGRDGYTF

j_gene: TRBJ1-5
d_gene: .
v_gene: TRBV7-9
abundance: few
CDR3nt: TGTGCCAGCAGCTACTCCCTCCAGCCCCAGCATTTT
CDR3aa: CASSYSLQPQHF

j_gene: TRBJ1-4
d_gene: .
v_gene: TRBV11-1
abundance: .
CDR3nt: TGTGCCAGCACTTTTGACAGCCCTAATGAAAAACTGTTTTTT
CDR3aa: CASTFDSPNEKLFF

j_gene: TRBJ2-7
d_gene: .
v_gene: TRBV28
abundance: medium-sized
CDR3nt: TGTGCCAGCAGTTTAGGGTTCCTGTACGAGCAGTACTTC
CDR3aa: CASSLGFLYEQYF

j_gene: TRBJ2-5
d_gene: TRBD2
v_gene: TRBV6-1
abundance: .
CDR3nt: TGTGCCAGCATCTTGAACCGGGGGGGGGAGACCCAGTACTTC
CDR3aa: CASILNRGGETQYF

j_gene: TRBJ2-5
d_gene: .
v_gene: TRBV10-3
abundance: few
CDR3nt: TGTGCCATCAGTGAGCCCAAGAAGCTGGCCCAGTACTTC
CDR3aa: CAISEPKKLAQYF

j_gene: TRBJ2-3
d_gene: .
v_gene: TRBV7-8
abundance: .
CDR3nt: TGTGCCAGCAGCTCCGGACTGAATACGGATACGCAGTATTTT
CDR3aa: CASSSGLNTDTQYF

j_gene: TRBJ2-1
d_gene: .
v_gene: TRBV7-2
abundance: .
CDR3nt: TGTGCCAGCAGCTTTAGTCGGGGATCCTACAATGAGCAGTTCTTC
CDR3aa: CASSFSRGSYNEQFF

j_gene: TRBJ2-7
d_gene: .
v_gene: TRBV5-1
abundance: .
CDR3nt: TGCGCCAGCAGCAAAGACAGGACCACCTACGAGCAGTACTTC
CDR3aa: CASSKDRTTYEQYF

j_gene: TRBJ1-5
d_gene: .
v_gene: TRBV2
abundance: .
CDR3nt: TGTGCCAGCAGTGAAGGTCAGGACGTAGGATATCAGCCCCAGCATTTT
CDR3aa: CASSEGQDVGYQPQHF

j_gene: TRBJ1-1
d_gene: TRBD1
v_gene: TRBV11-2
abundance: .
CDR3nt: TGTGCCAGCAGCTTATCCCTAGGACAGGGGCGGACTGAAGCTTTCTTT
CDR3aa: CASSLSLGQGRTEAFF

j_gene: TRBJ2-3
d_gene: .
v_gene: TRBV5-4
abundance: .
CDR3nt: TGTGCCAGCAGCTACCTGACGGAAGATACGCAGTATTTT
CDR3aa: CASSYLTEDTQYF

j_gene: TRBJ1-5
d_gene: TRBD1
v_gene: TRBV19
abundance: .
CDR3nt: TGTGCCAGTACCACCTCAGGGGGAGGGGTTCAGCCCCAGCATTTT
CDR3aa: CASTTSGGGVQPQHF

j_gene: TRBJ1-1
d_gene: .
v_gene: TRBV5-1
abundance: .
CDR3nt: TGCGCCAGCAGATTGGACACGGGGAACACTGAAGCTTTCTTT
CDR3aa: CASRLDTGNTEAFF

j_gene: TRBJ2-5
d_gene: .
v_gene: TRBV18
abundance: .
CDR3nt: TGTGCCAGCTCACCAAACCCAGCTTCCAAAGAGACCCAGTACTTC
CDR3aa: CASSPNPASKETQYF

j_gene: TRBJ2-1
d_gene: .
v_gene: TRBV7-9
abundance: .
CDR3nt: TGTGCCAGCAATCCTACAGGGTCCTCCTACAATGAGCAGTTCTTC
CDR3aa: CASNPTGSSYNEQFF

j_gene: TRBJ2-1
d_gene: .
v_gene: TRBV7-8
abundance: .
CDR3nt: TGTGCCAGCAGCGGCCAATCGGGTTTTTGGGGCGATGAGCAGTTCTTC
CDR3aa: CASSGQSGFWGDEQFF

j_gene: TRBJ2-5
d_gene: TRBD2
v_gene: TRBV7-2
abundance: few
CDR3nt: TGTGCCAGCAGCTTAGGACGACTAGCGGGGGGAGAGACCCAGTACTTC
CDR3aa: CASSLGRLAGGETQYF

j_gene: TRBJ2-3
d_gene: TRBD2
v_gene: TRBV30
abundance: .
CDR3nt: TGTGCCTGGTCTAGCGGGGGCACAGATACGCAGTATTTT
CDR3aa: CAWSSGGTDTQYF

j_gene: TRBJ2-1
d_gene: TRBD2
v_gene: TRBV30
abundance: .
CDR3nt: TGTGCCTGGAGTCCCGCCGGGACTAGCGGGGAGCAGTTCTTC
CDR3aa: CAWSPAGTSGEQFF

j_gene: TRBJ2-7
d_gene: TRBD1
v_gene: TRBV5-1
abundance: .
CDR3nt: TGCGCCAGCAGCTGGACGGACAGGGATGGGAACGAGCAGTACTTC
CDR3aa: CASSWTDRDGNEQYF

j_gene: TRBJ2-7
d_gene: .
v_gene: TRBV7-8
abundance: once
CDR3nt: TGTGCCAGCAGCTTAACCGGGGGCCTCTACGAGCAGTACTTC
CDR3aa: CASSLTGGLYEQYF

j_gene: TRBJ2-5
d_gene: .
v_gene: TRBV7-7
abundance: .
CDR3nt: TGTGCCAGCAGCTTAGGGCAAGCTCAAGAGACCCAGTACTTC
CDR3aa: CASSLGQAQETQYF

j_gene: TRBJ2-2
d_gene: .
v_gene: TRBV5-1
abundance: .
CDR3nt: TGCGCCAGCAGCTCCGACGGGAACACCGGGGAGCTGTTTTTT
CDR3aa: CASSSDGNTGELFF